The T cell receptor (beta chain) described here comes from a study of beta chain features in type 1 diabetes. General study results and limits: Fewer junction insertions and more nucleotide deletions appeared in type 1 diabetes patients. Across all four CD4+ subsets, people with type 1 diabetes showed modestly shorter TCRB CDR3s. PCR could preferentially amplify shorter templates, alike in patients and controls.

The study reverse transcribed the entire isolated RNA, so it sequenced expressed TCRB transcripts. Libraries were prepared by immunoSEQ multiplex PCR; TCRdb keeps only in-frame clonotypes and omits some of them. This sample has about 700,000 clones, with around an eighth found just once. CD4+ naive, central memory, regulatory and stem cell-like memory cells were sorted via CD45RO/CCR7/CD25/CD127/CD95/CD27. The authors obtained over 95% purity in all sorted populations. On this clone: Its target is unknown.

Trimming at V came to 0 bases and at J to 3 bases, leaving 9 bases not matched to a gene. CDR3 length: 16 amino acids. Germline V gene sequence: CDR1 SGHRS, CDR2 YFSETQ. The sample was naive CD4+ T cells from blood. The gene calls are TRBV5-1 and TRBJ2-7; 7 bases match TRBD1. The receptor was derived from a man younger than 30 with type 1 diabetes. CDR3 amino acids: CASSLETGRLFYEQYF. The CDR3 region has the DNA TGCGCCAGCAGCTTGGAGACAGGGCGGCTGTTCTACGAGCAGTACTTC. The variable domain in full, completed from reference TRBV5-1 and TRBJ2-7, reads KAGVTQTPRYLIKTRGQQVTLSCSPISGHRSVSWYQQTPGQGLQFLFEYFSETQRNKGNFPGRFSGRQFSNSRSEMNVSTLELGDSALYLCASSLETGRLFYEQYFGPGTRLTVT.